The T cell receptor (beta chain) under discussion was sequenced for a study of CD8+CD57+ T cells in acquired aplastic anemia. The overall study: Sorted CD4+ and CD8+ cells yielded DNA averaging approximately 3.4 ug.

This clonotype was picked up a small number of times. Its antigen is still unknown. The study's findings and limits: Patients were compared with controls for CD8+ Simpson's diversity, and no significant difference emerged. Some 29 shared CD8+ CDR3s appeared highly expressed within patients' immunodominant clones.

Both TCR beta VDJ combination and CDR3 sequence profiling were carried out. Genomic DNA was the template for this profiling. Each CDR3 protein gets one entry after TCRdb re-called the reads with MiXCR. The sample consists of under 200,000 distinct CDR3 sequences, 50% to 75% of them appearing once. Trimming removed 4 bases from V and 0 bases from J; junction bases left unmatched: 3. The CDR3 spans 14 residues. Germline V gene lookup returns CDR1 SQVTM and CDR2 ANQGSEA. This chain connects TRBV29-1 to TRBJ1-3, with TRBD1 matching 7 bases. This clonotype originated in a human donor with severe aplastic anemia or a healthy control (not recorded which). Sequencing was carried out using sorted CD4+, CD8+, or CD8+CD57+ T cells (not recorded which) from PBMCs. In DNA, the CDR3 is TGCAGCGTTGGGGGACAGAACTCTGGAAACACCATATATTTT. Residues: CSVGGQNSGNTIYF.